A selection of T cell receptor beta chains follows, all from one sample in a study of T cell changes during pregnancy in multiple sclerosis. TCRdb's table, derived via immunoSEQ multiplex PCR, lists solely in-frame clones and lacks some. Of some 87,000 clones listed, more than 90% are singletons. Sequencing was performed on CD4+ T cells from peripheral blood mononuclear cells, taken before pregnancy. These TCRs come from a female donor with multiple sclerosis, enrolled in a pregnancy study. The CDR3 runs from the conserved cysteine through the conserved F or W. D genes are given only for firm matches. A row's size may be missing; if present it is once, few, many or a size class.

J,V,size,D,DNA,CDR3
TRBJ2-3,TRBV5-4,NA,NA,TGTGCCAGCAGCTTGGGAATAGCAACGGATACGCAGTATTTT,CASSLGIATDTQYF
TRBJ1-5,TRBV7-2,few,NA,TGTGCCAGCAGCTTCTACGGGGATCGAAGTCAGCCCCAGCATTTT,CASSFYGDRSQPQHF
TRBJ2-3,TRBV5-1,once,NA,TGCGCCAGCAGCTTCCGACAGGGCACAGATACGCAGTATTTT,CASSFRQGTDTQYF
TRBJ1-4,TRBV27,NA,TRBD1,TGTGCCAGCAGCCGCCGGGACAGGGGGCGAGATAATGAAAAACTGTTTTTT,CASSRRDRGRDNEKLFF
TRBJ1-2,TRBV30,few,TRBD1,TGTGCCTGGAGTGCACCGGGGACAGCCAAAAGCCTTGGCTACACCTTC,CAWSAPGTAKSLGYTF
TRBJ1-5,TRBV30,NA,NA,TGTGCTTGGAGTAGGGCAGGGCTGCAGCCCCAGCATTTT,CAWSRAGLQPQHF
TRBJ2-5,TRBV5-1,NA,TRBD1,TGCGCCAGCACGCTACAGGGGGTGGGGGAGACCCAGTACTTC,CASTLQGVGETQYF
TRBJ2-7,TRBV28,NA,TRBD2,TGTGCCAGCAGTTTAAACCTACTAGCGGGAGTTGGTGAGCAGTACTTC,CASSLNLLAGVGEQYF
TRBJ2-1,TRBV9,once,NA,TGTGCCAGCAGCCCCACGGGACAATTCAATGAGCAGTTCTTC,CASSPTGQFNEQFF
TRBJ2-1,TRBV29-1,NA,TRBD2,TGCAGCGTTGTTCGCCTAGCGGGAGGCTCATCCTACAATGAGCAGTTCTTC,CSVVRLAGGSSYNEQFF
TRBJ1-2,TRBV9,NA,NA,TGTGCCAGCAGCGTGGGGGACTTACTTCAAGCTAACTATGGCTACACCTTC,CASSVGDLLQANYGYTF
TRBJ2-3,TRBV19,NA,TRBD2,TGTGCCACTAGCGGGAGGGCCTTAGATACGCAGTATTTT,CATSGRALDTQYF
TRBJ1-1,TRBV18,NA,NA,TGTGCCAGCTTCGAGCCAGGGAATACTGAAGCTTTCTTT,CASFEPGNTEAFF
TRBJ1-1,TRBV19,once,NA,TGTGCCAGTAGTTCTTCAGGGGTTGGCACTGAAGCTTTCTTT,CASSSSGVGTEAFF
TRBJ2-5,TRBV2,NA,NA,TGTGCCAGCAGTGAATTGGGGGGAGGGACCCAGTACTTC,CASSELGGGTQYF
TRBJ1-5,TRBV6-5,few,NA,TGTGCCAGCAGTTACTCGTCCGAACAGGGTAGAAAACATTTT,CASSYSSEQGRKHF
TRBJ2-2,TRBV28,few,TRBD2,TGTGCCAGCAGTTCCATTAGCGGGAGAGGCACCGGGGAGCTGTTTTTT,CASSSISGRGTGELFF
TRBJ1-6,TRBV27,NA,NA,TGTGCCAGCAGATTCAGGGGCGGTGATTCACCCCTCCACTTT,CASRFRGGDSPLHF
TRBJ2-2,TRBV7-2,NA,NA,TGTGCCAGCAGCTTAGGGGCGCTCCCCGGGGAGCTGTTTTTT,CASSLGALPGELFF
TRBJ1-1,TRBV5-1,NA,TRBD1,TGCGCCAGCAGCTTGGCCGGACAGGAGAACACTGAAGCTTTCTTT,CASSLAGQENTEAFF
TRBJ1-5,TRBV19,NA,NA,TGTGCCAGTAGTATCGAGGGTAATAGCAATCAGCCCCAGCATTTT,CASSIEGNSNQPQHF
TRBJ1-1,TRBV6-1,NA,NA,TGTGCCAGCAGATTGACAGTGAACACTGAAGCTTTCTTT,CASRLTVNTEAFF
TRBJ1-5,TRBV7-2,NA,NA,TGTGCCAGCAGCTTTAAGGGAGGGGATCAGCCCCAGCATTTT,CASSFKGGDQPQHF
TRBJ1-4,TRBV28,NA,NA,TGTGCCAGCAGTTCCCCCGGGGTAATGAAAAAACTGTTTTTT,CASSSPGVMKKLFF
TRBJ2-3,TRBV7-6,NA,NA,TGTGCCAGCAGCTTAGCCACTAGGGCAGATACGCAGTATTTT,CASSLATRADTQYF
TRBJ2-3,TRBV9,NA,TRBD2,TGTGCCAGCAGCGTAGGGGGACTAGCGGGGAAGAATACGCAGTATTTT,CASSVGGLAGKNTQYF
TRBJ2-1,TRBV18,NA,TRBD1,TGTGCCAGCTCACCGCCGGGACAGGGGTACAATGAGCAGTTCTTC,CASSPPGQGYNEQFF